This entry features one TCR beta chain sequence. The data originate from a study of blood T cell repertoires in COVID-19. Generated by immunoSEQ multiplex PCR, the TCRdb table keeps only in-frame clones and is missing some. The table records about 80,000 clones, 78% of them present only once. V lost 2 bases, J lost 0 bases, and 11 bases lay in between. This CDR3 is 16 amino acids long. Looked up from germline, CDR1 is MNHEY and CDR2 is SMNVEV (reference sequence). The rearrangement links TRBV27 to TRBJ1-3; D is unclear. The sample consisted of peripheral blood. This receptor was identified in a human donor in a cohort sampled during active COVID-19. CDR3 DNA sequence: TGTGCCAGCAGTTTAACGCGGAGACGCTCTGGAAACACCATATATTTT. Translating gives CASSLTRRRSGNTIYF.